This paragraph reports one TCR beta chain. J lost 2 bases, V lost 2 bases, and 3 bases had no gene match. Germline V gene sequence: CDR1 KGHSH, CDR2 LQKENI. The CDR3 consists of 14 residues. This sample is part of a study of blood T cell repertoires in COVID-19. Authors' methods: Cell counts per sample came from amplifying reference gene primers. Libraries were prepared by immunoSEQ multiplex PCR; TCRdb keeps only in-frame clonotypes and omits some of them. D and trimming come from the DNA, and the V and J calls and clone size come from that table. The sample holds about 52,000 clones; under 90% are singletons and the top ten take 7.5% to 10%.

The sequencing sample was made of peripheral blood. The receptor's source is a man older than 75 with active or convalescent COVID-19. This sequence joins TRBV18 and TRBJ2-7; TRBD2 aligns across 7 bases. CDR3 nucleotide sequence: TGTGCCAGCTCACCAAGCGGGGATACCTACGAGCAGTACTTC. The encoded protein is CASSPSGDTYEQYF. The entire variable domain, with the rest obtained from reference TRBV18 and TRBJ2-7, is as follows: NAGVMQNPRHLVRRRGQEARLRCSPMKGHSHVYWYRQLPEEGLKFMVYLQKENIIDESGMPKERFSAEFPKEGPSILRIQQVVRGDSAAYFCASSPSGDTYEQYFGPGTRLTVT.